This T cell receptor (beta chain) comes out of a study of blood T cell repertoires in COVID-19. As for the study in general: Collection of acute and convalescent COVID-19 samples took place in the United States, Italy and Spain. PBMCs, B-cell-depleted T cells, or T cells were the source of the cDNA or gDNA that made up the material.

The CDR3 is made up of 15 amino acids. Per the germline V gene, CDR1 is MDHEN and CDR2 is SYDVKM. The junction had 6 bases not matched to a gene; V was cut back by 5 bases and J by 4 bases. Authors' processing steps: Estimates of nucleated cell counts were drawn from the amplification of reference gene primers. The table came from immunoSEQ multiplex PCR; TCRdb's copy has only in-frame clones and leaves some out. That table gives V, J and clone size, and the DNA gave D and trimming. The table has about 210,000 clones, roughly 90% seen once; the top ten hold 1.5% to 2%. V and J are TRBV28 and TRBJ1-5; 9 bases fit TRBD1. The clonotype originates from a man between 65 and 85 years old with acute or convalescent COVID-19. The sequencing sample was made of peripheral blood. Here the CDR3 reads CASSIPGTGNQPQHF. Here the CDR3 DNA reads TGTGCCAGCAGTATCCCCGGGACAGGGAATCAGCCCCAGCATTTT.